The source of this T cell receptor beta chain is a study of brain T cells in children with intractable seizures. Data came from immunoSEQ multiplex PCR; TCRdb stores just in-frame clones and leaves some out. Of thousands of clones listed, 73% are singletons. Broader study findings: Absence of clones before surgery may stem from lower sequencing depth. HCMV serostatus was not known, and viral specificity came from CDR3 similarity only. Each case's top public CDR3 resembled known HCMV, EBV or influenza A CDR3s.

Remarks on this clone: The antigen remains unidentified.

Surgery cases with the highest brain T cell transcript signatures were chosen for sequencing. Pre-surgery treatment included at least one anti-epileptic drug. CDR3 length: 12 residues. Trimming shortened V by 10 bases and J by 5 bases, and 12 bases separated the two germline ends. The germline CDR1 and CDR2 sequences are MNHEY and SVGAGI. This TCR came from a boy under two years old with tuberous sclerosis and intractable seizures. Sequences were derived from resected brain tissue, sampled at surgery. V and J are TRBV6-5 and TRBJ2-1; D unresolved. The CDR3 bases are TGTGCCACCCTCGTTACCGACAATGAGCAGTTCTTC. Protein sequence: CATLVTDNEQFF.